This T cell receptor (beta chain) stems from a study of response to subunit inactivated influenza vaccine. Unmatched junction bases numbered 4, after V lost 2 bases and J lost 1 base. The CDR3 is 16 residues long. Germline CDR1 is MNHNS and CDR2 is SASEGT. This clonotype was picked up a small number of times. TCRdb re-analysed the RT-PCR reads in MiXCR, keeping a single row per CDR3 protein. The table lists some 520,000 distinct CDR3 sequences, about 17% of them singletons, with less than 4% in the top ten. The sequenced sample was CD4+ T cells sorted from PBMCs, obtained about 24 months after vaccination. This TCR was recovered from a man aged 50 to 69 who received an inactivated influenza vaccine. This chain uses TRBV6-1 with TRBJ1-1, with 10 bases that match TRBD1. The CDR3 coding sequence is TGTGCCAGCAGTGAATGGACAGGGGGTTCGAACACTGAAGCTTTCTTT. Translation gives CASSEWTGGSNTEAFF.